Shown below are 4 T cell receptor beta chains from a single sample sequenced in a study of cytomegalovirus exposure and HLA in healthy donors (dated by TCRdb to about 2017). Libraries were made using the immunoSEQ multiplex PCR assay. For the multiplex PCR, a mixture combining 60 forward primers for TCR Vbeta segments and 13 reverse primers for TCR Jbeta segments was used. TCRdb retrieved this table from immuneACCESS and kept in-frame rearrangements only. Not all clones are present; in checked studies, unresolved V genes account for under half, and no reason is known for the remainder. The sample table contains around 99,000 clones; only one count was recorded for roughly 76% of them. The ten biggest clones cover more than 2% of the sample. The sample consisted of PBMCs. The source of these receptors is a man younger than 30 in good health and CMV-seronegative.

In this sample, this clone turned up a few times. The rearrangement joins TRBV9 to TRBJ2-5, with TRBD2 matching 7 bases. Germline lookup yields CDR1 SGDLS and CDR2 YYNGEE. The CDR3 runs to 14 residues. The V segment lost 3 bases and the J segment 3 bases; nucleotides outside the gene matches: 5. CDR3 nucleotides: TGTGCCAGCAGCGCCGGACTAGGTAAAGAGACCCAGTACTTC. This gives the protein CASSAGLGKETQYF.

Only one count was recorded for this clone. The gene calls are TRBV5-4 and TRBJ1-2; TRBD1 is a possible D gene (5 bases). CDR3 length equals 13 residues. The germline CDR1 and CDR2 sequences are SGHNT and YYREEE (reference sequence). The V and J ends lost 0 bases and 2 bases respectively, with 5 bases between them. In DNA, the CDR3 is TGTGCCAGCAGCTTGGCAGGGAACTATGGCTACACCTTC. It codes for CASSLAGNYGYTF.

V and J are TRBV11-1 and TRBJ2-5, with 10 bases fitting TRBD2. The V gene end was trimmed by 1 base and the J gene end by 4 bases; junction bases not matched to a gene: 6. Germline loops: CDR1 SGHAT, CDR2 FQDESV (reference sequence). This CDR3 contains 16 residues. The CDR3 here is CASSLVAGGILETQYF. The CDR3 DNA reads TGTGCCAGCAGCTTAGTAGCGGGGGGAATCTTAGAGACCCAGTACTTC.

V and J are TRBV5-5 and TRBJ1-2; a weak D match, TRBD1 (5 bases). The CDR3 has 13 residues. Germline V gene sequence: CDR1 SGHKS, CDR2 YYEKEE (reference sequence). V shed 4 bases and J shed 11 bases, with 18 bases lying between them. CDR3 nucleotide sequence: TGTGCCAGCAGCCCCGAACCCAGGGTAGGTTACACCTTC. The encoded protein is CASSPEPRVGYTF.